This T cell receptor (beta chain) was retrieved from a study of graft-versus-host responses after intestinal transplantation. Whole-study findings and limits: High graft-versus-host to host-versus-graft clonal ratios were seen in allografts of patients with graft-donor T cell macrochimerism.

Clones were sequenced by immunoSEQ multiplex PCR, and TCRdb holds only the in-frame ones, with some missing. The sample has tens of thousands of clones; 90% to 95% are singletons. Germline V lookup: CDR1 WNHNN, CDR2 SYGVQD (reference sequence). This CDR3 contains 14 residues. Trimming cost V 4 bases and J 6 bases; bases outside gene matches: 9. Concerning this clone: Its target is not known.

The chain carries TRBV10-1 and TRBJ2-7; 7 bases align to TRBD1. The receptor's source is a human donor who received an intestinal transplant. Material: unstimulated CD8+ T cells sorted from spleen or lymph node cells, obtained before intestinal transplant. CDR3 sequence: CASSVDRSLGEQYF. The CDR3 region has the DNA TGCGCCAGCAGTGTGGACAGGAGTCTGGGCGAGCAGTACTTC.